These 18 T cell receptor beta chains originate from one sample sequenced in a study of blood T cells in healthy people across ages. A sample-barcoded 5' primer and a J-beta primer mix were used in a second PCR of roughly 7 to 11 cycles. In TCRdb, the 5' RACE reads were re-called with MiXCR into one record per CDR3 protein. The sample shows hundreds of thousands of distinct CDR3 sequences, about half of them seen only once. The sequenced material came from blood. All receptors derive from a woman aged 55-70 years in good health.

This clonotype appeared many times. The gene calls are TRBV6-1 and TRBJ2-7; possible D gene TRBD1, 6 bases. Deletions cut 0 bases from V and 6 bases from J, with 12 bases between. In germline, CDR1 is MNHNS, CDR2 SASEGT. CDR3 length: 14 residues. In nucleotides, the CDR3 is TGTGCCAGCAGTGAAGCCTACAGGGCTGGCGAGCAGTACTTC. The encoded protein is CASSEAYRAGEQYF.

The chain joins TRBV2 to TRBJ2-7, with 7 nucleotides matching TRBD1. Germline lookup yields CDR1 SNHLY and CDR2 FYNNEI. V lost 5 bases to trimming and J lost 4 bases; unmatched junction nucleotides: 11. CDR3 length: 15 amino acids. CDR3 DNA: TGTGCCAGCAGTAACCCCGGGACAGTAGGATACGAGCAGTACTTC. This gives the protein CASSNPGTVGYEQYF.

This clonotype was counted a few times. The J gene is TRBJ2-7, the V gene TRBV3-1, with TRBD2 matching 10 bases. This CDR3 spans 18 amino acids. Germline loops: CDR1 LGHDT, CDR2 YNNKEL (reference sequence). Unmatched junction bases numbered 11, after V lost 1 base and J lost 2 bases. This chain's CDR3 is CASSQGGATSGYPYEQYF. The CDR3 nucleotides read TGTGCCAGCAGCCAAGGGGGGGCGACTAGCGGGTACCCCTACGAGCAGTACTTC.

This clonotype has ten or more counts. The chain is built from TRBV29-1 and TRBJ2-7; 8 bases fit TRBD1. This CDR3 region has 12 residues. Trimming took 2 bases from V and 5 from J; bases not matched to a gene: 2. Germline V gives CDR1 SQVTM, CDR2 ANQGSEA. The CDR3 loop reads CSVEQGAHEQYF. DNA of the CDR3: TGCAGCGTTGAACAGGGGGCCCACGAGCAGTACTTC.

This chain connects TRBV5-1 to TRBJ2-7; 10 bases agree with TRBD1. J was trimmed by 3 bases and V by 5 bases; bases with no gene match: 5. Looked up from germline, CDR1 is SGHRS and CDR2 is YFSETQ. The CDR3 loop spans 14 amino acids. Written as DNA, the CDR3 is TGCGCCAGCAGTTGGACAGGGGGGGGCTACGAGCAGTACTTC. It codes for CASSWTGGGYEQYF.

The chain carries TRBV20-1 and TRBJ1-4; a weak D match, TRBD1 (6 bases). Germline assignment: CDR1 DFQATT and CDR2 SNEGSKA (reference sequence). V dropped 6 bases and J dropped 9 bases, with 20 bases sitting between them. The CDR3 length is 14 residues. CDR3 DNA: TGCAGTGCAACAGACGGGACATTTTCGAAAAAACTGTTTTTT. Translated, it gives CSATDGTFSKKLFF.

This chain uses TRBV6-2 or TRBV6-3 with TRBJ2-5, with D possibly called TRBD1 or TRBD2 (5 bases each). V was trimmed by 6 bases and J by 1 base, leaving 15 bases between them. Germline V CDR1 and CDR2: MNHEY, SVGEGT. This CDR3 region has 15 residues. The CDR3 loop is CASRQLGTSQETQYF. DNA for the CDR3: TGTGCCAGCAGACAACTCGGGACCAGCCAAGAGACCCAGTACTTC.

J is TRBJ1-3 and V is TRBV20-1; D is unresolved. Trimming removed 3 bases from V and 0 bases from J, with 9 bases in between. Germline V CDR1 and CDR2: DFQATT, SNEGSKA (reference sequence). The CDR3 spans 14 residues. CDR3 amino acids: CSASFDGSGNTIYF. In DNA form, the CDR3 reads TGCAGTGCTAGTTTCGACGGCTCTGGAAACACCATATATTTT.

This chain joins TRBV6-6 and TRBJ1-1, with 9 positions matching TRBD1. CDR1 and CDR2 from the germline V gene are MNHNY and SVGAGI (reference sequence). The CDR3 has 15 amino acids. V gave up 2 bases and J gave up 6 bases; unmatched junction bases: 7. The CDR3 here is CASSYQGQGSAEAFF. The CDR3 bases are TGTGCCAGCAGTTACCAGGGACAGGGTTCAGCTGAAGCTTTCTTT.

The rearrangement joins TRBV20-1 to TRBJ2-1; tentative D call: TRBD1 (6 bases). V was shortened by 3 bases and J by 6 bases, with 12 bases between the two germline ends. CDR1 and CDR2 from the germline V gene are DFQATT and SNEGSKA (reference sequence). The CDR3 is made up of 13 amino acids. The CDR3 DNA is TGCAGTGCTAGGGGACAAATTGGCAATGAGCAGTTCTTC. The encoded protein is CSARGQIGNEQFF.

The chain combines TRBV20-1 with TRBJ2-7; 7 positions agree with TRBD1. Trimming took 4 bases from V and 7 from J; bases not matched to a gene: 16. The germline gives CDR1 DFQATT, CDR2 SNEGSKA (reference sequence). This CDR3 comprises 15 residues. CDR3 amino acids: CSAKGAPGFTGEQYF. CDR3 DNA sequence: TGCAGTGCTAAGGGGGCCCCGGGCTTTACGGGGGAGCAGTACTTC.

This clonotype showed up just a few times. V gene TRBV20-1 combines with J gene TRBJ2-7; D is perhaps TRBD1 or TRBD2 (5 bases each). V was cut by 0 bases and J by 2 bases, with 14 bases left in between. The V gene's germline CDR1 is DFQATT and CDR2 SNEGSKA (reference sequence). The CDR3 contains 15 residues. The CDR3 loop is CSARDWGTLAYEQYF. CDR3 coding DNA: TGCAGTGCTAGAGATTGGGGGACGCTTGCCTACGAGCAGTACTTC.

The V and J genes are TRBV18 and TRBJ2-2; D unresolved. CDR3 length: 15 amino acids. V shed 0 bases and J shed 0 bases, with 5 bases lying between them. Germline V lookup: CDR1 KGHSH, CDR2 LQKENI. The CDR3 DNA is TGTGCCAGCTCACCACCAGCAGCGAACACCGGGGAGCTGTTTTTT. Its translation: CASSPPAANTGELFF.

The chain joins TRBV5-1 to TRBJ2-1; D perhaps matches TRBD1 (5 bases). Germline CDR1 SGHRS, CDR2 YFSETQ. Trimming removed 6 bases at V and 0 bases at J, with 13 bases between. The CDR3 spans 15 residues. The CDR3 loop reads CASTLSTDSYNEQFF. The CDR3 coding sequence is TGCGCCAGCACCCTCTCGACAGACTCCTACAATGAGCAGTTCTTC.

The rearrangement links TRBV28 to TRBJ2-5; 9 nucleotides match TRBD2. With the DNA end fitting TRBJ2-7 better, the J assignment may be wrong. This CDR3 has 14 amino acids. Germline CDR1 is MDHEN and CDR2 is SYDVKM. CDR3 sequence (DNA): TGTGCCAGCAGATTAGCGGGAGTAAACCACGAGCAGTACTTC. Encoded protein: CASRLAGVNHEQYF.

Points on this clonotype: One end of the junction does not line up with germline, which may come from a read error. V and J are TRBV3-1 and TRBJ2-1; TRBD1 is a possible D gene (6 bases). The CDR3 runs to 17 residues. Germline-derived CDR1 and CDR2 are LGHDT and YNNKEL (reference sequence). The DNA for the CDR3 is TGTACCAGCAGCCAAGATTGGGCAGGGGAAGCCCGGAATGAGCAGTTCTTC. The encoded protein is CTSSQDWAGEARNEQFF.

This clonotype has only one observation. This sequence joins TRBV6-6 and TRBJ2-7; D may be TRBD2 (6 bases). Trimming cost V 5 bases and J 2 bases, with 19 bases left between them. Germline V gene lookup returns CDR1 MNHNY and CDR2 SVGAGI (reference sequence). This CDR3 is 16 amino acids long. CDR3 residues: CASSPSTRLGAYEQYF. The CDR3 DNA reads TGTGCCAGCAGTCCCTCCACGCGACTAGGAGCCTACGAGCAGTACTTC.

This chain connects TRBV7-2 to TRBJ2-5, with D perhaps assigned TRBD1 or TRBD2 (6 bases each). There are 15 residues in the CDR3. Trimming took 7 bases from V and 1 from J, leaving 16 bases between them. The germline gives CDR1 SGHTA, CDR2 FQGNSA. CDR3 protein: CASILTGTAQETQYF. The CDR3 DNA reads TGTGCCAGCATCCTTACAGGGACTGCCCAAGAGACCCAGTACTTC.